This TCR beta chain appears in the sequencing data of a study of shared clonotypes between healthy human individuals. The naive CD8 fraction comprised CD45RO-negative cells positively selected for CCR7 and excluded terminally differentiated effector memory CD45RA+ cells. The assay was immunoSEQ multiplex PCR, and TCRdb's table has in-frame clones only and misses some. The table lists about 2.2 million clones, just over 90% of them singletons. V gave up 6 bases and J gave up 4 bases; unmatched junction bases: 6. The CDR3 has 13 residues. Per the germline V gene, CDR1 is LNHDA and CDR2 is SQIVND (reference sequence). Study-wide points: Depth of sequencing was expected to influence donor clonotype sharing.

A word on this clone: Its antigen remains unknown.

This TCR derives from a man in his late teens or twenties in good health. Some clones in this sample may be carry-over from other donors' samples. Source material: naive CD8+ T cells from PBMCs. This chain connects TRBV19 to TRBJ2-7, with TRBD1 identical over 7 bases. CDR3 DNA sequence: TGTGCCAGTAGCCGGGACAGCGATTACGAGCAGTACTTC. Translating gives CASSRDSDYEQYF.